One and the same sample provided the 18 T cell receptor beta chains below, sequenced in a study of OX40 agonist ivuxolimab in advanced cancers. The method was immunoSEQ multiplex PCR; TCRdb's version includes in-frame clones alone and lacks a portion of them. The sample carries tens of thousands of clones, around 87% recorded once. Sequenced here: CD4+ or CD8+ T cells sorted from blood, sampled in a trial of the OX40 agonist ivuxolimab. Every receptor here comes from an adult with an advanced solid tumor such as melanoma, head and neck, liver or kidney cancer.

The CDR3 loop is CASSLTSGSYNEQFF. CDR3 DNA sequence: TGTGCCAGCAGCCTTACTAGCGGATCCTACAATGAGCAGTTCTTC. The genes are TRBV5-4 and TRBJ2-1, with TRBD2 matching over 8 bases. Germline CDR1 is SGHNT and CDR2 is YYREEE (reference sequence). Trimming took 4 bases from V and 1 from J; bases not matched to a gene: 4. The CDR3 runs 15 residues. The complete variable domain, with remaining parts taken from reference TRBV5-4 and TRBJ2-1, reads ETGVTQSPTHLIKTRGQQVTLRCSSQSGHNTVSWYQQALGQGPQFIFQYYREEENGRGNFPPRFSGLQFPNYSSELNVNALELDDSALYLCASSLTSGSYNEQFFGPGTRLTVL.

The V gene is TRBV6-1, the J gene TRBJ2-1; 7 nucleotides agree with TRBD1. Losses at the gene ends were 4 bases for V and 0 bases for J; bases not matched to a gene: 9. The CDR3 totals 17 residues. The germline V gene has CDR1 MNHNS and CDR2 SASEGT. For the CDR3, the DNA is TGTGCCAGCAGTGCAGGGTACAGGGGTAGCTCCTACAATGAGCAGTTCTTC. It codes for CASSAGYRGSSYNEQFF.

The DNA for the CDR3 is TGTGCCAGCAGCCGGGACACTACCTACGAGCAGTACTTC. Amino acid sequence: CASSRDTTYEQYF. The J gene is TRBJ2-7, the V gene TRBV6-1, with D perhaps TRBD1 (6 bases). The V end lost 6 bases, the J end lost 2 bases, and 11 bases lay between the germline ends. The CDR3 sequence is 13 residues long. Germline-derived CDR1 and CDR2 are MNHNS and SASEGT.

The chain couples TRBV11-2 to TRBJ2-2; tentatively, D is TRBD1 (6 bases). Germline-derived CDR1 and CDR2 are SGHAT and FQNNGV. V was clipped by 5 bases and J by 2 bases, with 15 bases between them. The CDR3 covers 16 residues. CDR3 nucleotide sequence: TGTGCCAGCAGCAAAAACCAGGGGACAAACACCGGGGAGCTGTTTTTT. Its protein is CASSKNQGTNTGELFF.

The chain uses TRBV29-1 and TRBJ2-7, with 13 bases fitting TRBD2. The CDR3 is made up of 14 amino acids. Germline V gives CDR1 SQVTM, CDR2 ANQGSEA. V was pared by 6 bases and J by 7 bases, with 9 bases of the junction left unmatched. CDR3 nucleotide sequence: TGCAGCGTGGGGACTAGCGGGGACCTTGGGGAGCAGTACTTC. Amino acids: CSVGTSGDLGEQYF.

This clone was detected a few times. The chain has TRBV7-9 and TRBJ2-7; 10 bases match TRBD1. Unmatched junction bases numbered 10, after V lost 11 bases and J lost 6 bases. CDR3 length: 13 amino acids. Germline V gene lookup returns CDR1 SEHNR and CDR2 FQNEAQ (reference sequence). CDR3 protein: CAGGRDRGREQYF. The CDR3 coding sequence is TGTGCCGGGGGCCGGGACAGGGGCCGCGAGCAGTACTTC. Filled out from reference TRBV7-9 and TRBJ2-7, the complete variable domain reads DTGVSQNPRHKITKRGQNVTFRCDPISEHNRLYWYRQTLGQGPEFLTYFQNEAQLEKSRLLSDRFSAERPKGSFSTLEIQRTEQGDSAMYLCAGGRDRGREQYFGPGTRLTVT.

V usage is TRBV7-7 and J usage is TRBJ2-5, with TRBD2 identical over 10 bases. This CDR3 region has 15 residues. In germline, CDR1 is SSHAT, CDR2 FNYEAQ (reference sequence). V lost 0 bases and J lost 7; bases outside the gene matches: 5. CDR3 residues: CASSLAASGSGTQYF. As DNA, the CDR3 is TGTGCCAGCAGCTTAGCGGCTAGCGGGAGCGGGACCCAGTACTTC.

This chain uses TRBV7-9 with TRBJ2-7, with 9 positions matching TRBD2. Per germline, CDR1 SEHNR and CDR2 FQNEAQ (reference sequence). V shed 2 bases, J shed 6 bases, and the junction held 11 bases outside the gene matches. The CDR3 is made up of 16 amino acids. This CDR3 is CASSLTLAGEGSEQYF. In DNA form, the CDR3 reads TGTGCCAGCAGCTTAACCTTAGCGGGAGAAGGTTCCGAGCAGTACTTC.

This chain links TRBV18 with TRBJ1-1, with 7 bases matching TRBD1. CDR1 is KGHSH and CDR2 is LQKENI in the germline V gene. Germline trimming cut 8 bases from V and 5 bases from J; bases unmatched to any gene: 11. This CDR3 is 14 amino acids long. CDR3 residues: CASTTGSRGTEAFF. The CDR3 region has the DNA TGTGCCAGCACTACCGGGTCCAGGGGGACTGAAGCTTTCTTT.

J is TRBJ2-2 and V is TRBV11-1, with D possibly TRBD2 on 6 matching bases. V lost 5 bases, J lost 2 bases, and 18 bases lay in between. The V gene's germline CDR1 is SGHAT and CDR2 FQDESV (reference sequence). This CDR3 has 17 amino acids. CDR3 amino acids: CASSLSLGGFNTGELFF. CDR3 coding DNA: TGTGCCAGCAGCCTTAGCTTGGGAGGATTTAACACCGGGGAGCTGTTTTTT. Supplemented by reference TRBV11-1 and TRBJ2-2, the full variable domain reads EAEVAQSPRYKITEKSQAVAFWCDPISGHATLYWYRQILGQGPELLVQFQDESVVDDSQLPKDRFSAERLKGVDSTLKIQPAELGDSAMYLCASSLSLGGFNTGELFFGEGSRLTVL.

The V and J genes are TRBV4-1 and TRBJ1-2; 7 bases align to TRBD1. There are 14 residues in the CDR3. After removal of 6 bases from V and 6 bases from J, the junction contained 10 bases not matched to a gene. Germline loops: CDR1 MGHRA, CDR2 YSYEKL. DNA of the CDR3: TGCGCCAGCAGAAACTATACCGGGACAGATGGCTACACCTTC. It yields the protein CASRNYTGTDGYTF.

The chain couples TRBV5-6 to TRBJ1-6; 9 bases map to TRBD1. V lost 4 bases, J lost 10 bases, and 9 bases stayed unmatched. The CDR3 totals 15 residues. CDR1 and CDR2 (germline): SGHDT, YYEEEE. The CDR3 region is CASSRTGTGNSPLHF. CDR3 in DNA: TGTGCCAGCAGCCGGACCGGGACAGGGAACTCACCCCTCCACTTT.

V is TRBV4-1 and J is TRBJ1-2; the D gene is possibly TRBD1 (5 bases). V was trimmed by 1 base and J by 5 bases, leaving 17 bases between them. Germline CDR1 reads MGHRA; CDR2 reads YSYEKL. The CDR3 is made up of 16 amino acids. The CDR3 DNA follows: TGCGCCAGCAGCCAAGCTCGCCGGGGCGCCGGTTATGGCTACACCTTC. It encodes CASSQARRGAGYGYTF.

V is TRBV28 and J is TRBJ2-7, with TRBD2 identical over 9 bases. In germline, CDR1 is MDHEN, CDR2 SYDVKM. The CDR3 contains 15 residues. Losses at the gene ends were 7 bases for V and 5 bases for J; bases not matched to a gene: 12. Here the CDR3 DNA reads TGTGCCAGCAACCCTTTGGGTAGCGGGAGTCACGAGCAGTACTTC. Translation gives CASNPLGSGSHEQYF.

The genes are TRBV5-1 and TRBJ2-1, with 10 bases that match TRBD2. Germline V CDR1 and CDR2: SGHRS, YFSETQ. Unmatched junction bases numbered 5, after V lost 1 base and J lost 4 bases. The CDR3 totals 16 residues. The CDR3 protein is CASSLSLAGAYNEQFF. In DNA form, the CDR3 reads TGCGCCAGCAGCTTGAGTCTAGCGGGAGCGTACAATGAGCAGTTCTTC.

This clone was counted only a few times. The rearrangement joins TRBV19 to TRBJ2-6, with D possibly being TRBD2 (5 bases). CDR1 and CDR2 from the germline V gene are LNHDA and SQIVND (reference sequence). This CDR3 comprises 14 residues. Trimming removed 8 bases from V and 0 bases from J, with 8 bases in between. The CDR3 reads CASSRGSGANVLTF. The CDR3 bases are TGTGCCAGTTCCCGGGGCTCTGGGGCCAACGTCCTGACTTTC.

The rearrangement links TRBV19 to TRBJ2-2, with D uncertain. The CDR3 is made up of 15 amino acids. Trimming cost V 3 bases and J 2 bases, with 10 bases left between them. Germline CDR1 reads LNHDA; CDR2 reads SQIVND (reference sequence). The CDR3 DNA sequence: TGTGCCAGTAGTATCCGCAGAGAAAACACCGGGGAGCTGTTTTTT. This encodes CASSIRRENTGELFF.

The chain is built from TRBV5-1 and TRBJ2-5; a possible D gene is TRBD2 (5 bases). CDR3 length: 13 amino acids. Germline assignment: CDR1 SGHRS and CDR2 YFSETQ. The ends were cut back, 5 bases at V and 0 bases at J, with 8 bases in the middle. The CDR3 protein is CASRDGDQETQYF. The CDR3 bases are TGCGCCAGCAGGGACGGGGACCAAGAGACCCAGTACTTC.